Below, 7 T cell receptor beta chains from the same sample are listed, as sequenced in a study of cytotoxic CD8 clonotypes in ibrutinib-treated CLL. Method: immunoSEQ multiplex PCR; TCRdb's copy keeps in-frame clones and lacks some. Here the sample spans 15,000 to 20,000 clones, roughly 80% being singletons. This specimen was PBMCs, taken before ibrutinib treatment. The receptors were sampled from a human donor with chronic lymphocytic leukemia.

V usage is TRBV9 and J usage is TRBJ1-5, with TRBD1 matching over 7 bases. CDR1 SGDLS and CDR2 YYNGEE come from the germline V gene. The CDR3 has 15 amino acids. The trim removed 3 bases at V and 7 bases at J, leaving 10 bases unmatched. DNA of the CDR3: TGTGCCAGCAGCGCTACGGGCCAGGGGGAACAGCCCCAGCATTTT. This encodes CASSATGQGEQPQHF.

J is TRBJ2-7 and V is TRBV6-1; 7 bases are shared with TRBD1. CDR3 size: 15 residues. Trimming at V came to 7 bases and at J to 1 base, leaving 10 bases not matched to a gene. CDR1 MNHNS and CDR2 SASEGT come from the germline V gene. The CDR3 region has the DNA TGTGCCAGCACCCTAACCGGGACAGCATCCTACGAGCAGTACTTC. This gives the protein CASTLTGTASYEQYF.

V and J are TRBV6-1 and TRBJ1-6; D possibly corresponds to TRBD1 (6 bases). Germline V CDR1 and CDR2: MNHNS, SASEGT. Trimming removed 2 bases at V and 7 bases at J, with 15 bases between. The CDR3 totals 16 residues. Written as DNA, the CDR3 is TGTGCCAGCAGTGAATGGGGAAGGGGGGCAAATTCACCCCTCCACTTT. Protein: CASSEWGRGANSPLHF.

The chain has TRBV2 and TRBJ1-3, with D possibly matching TRBD1 (5 bases). There are 13 residues in the CDR3. Trimming stripped 4 bases from V and 5 bases from J, with 9 bases between. The germline V gene has CDR1 SNHLY and CDR2 FYNNEI. The CDR3 DNA sequence: TGTGCCAGCAGTGGGGGACCCCGAAACACCATATATTTT. It specifies CASSGGPRNTIYF.

In this sample, this clone turned up once. V usage is TRBV6-5 and J usage is TRBJ1-2; D perhaps matches TRBD1 (5 bases). The CDR3 sequence is 14 residues long. Germline CDR1 reads MNHEY; CDR2 reads SVGAGI. The V end lost 0 bases, the J end lost 4 bases, and 9 bases lay between the germline ends. CDR3 bases: TGTGCCAGCAGTTACTCGGCCGGGACCTATGGCTACACCTTC. Translated: CASSYSAGTYGYTF.

The CDR3 region has the DNA TGTGCCAGTAGTATGTCAGGGGTCGGAAACACCATATATTTT. This sequence encodes CASSMSGVGNTIYF. The rearrangement links TRBV19 to TRBJ1-3, with D perhaps TRBD1 (6 bases). The V end was cut by 3 bases, the J end by 4 bases, with 10 bases between. This CDR3 contains 14 residues. Germline V gene lookup returns CDR1 LNHDA and CDR2 SQIVND (reference sequence).

CDR3 bases: TGTGCCAGCAGCTTGGGGTGGGGCACAGATACGCAGTATTTT. It translates to CASSLGWGTDTQYF. This rearrangement joins TRBV5-4 to TRBJ2-3; no firm D call. The V and J ends lost 0 bases and 1 base respectively, with 6 bases between them. CDR1 is SGHNT and CDR2 is YYREEE in the germline V gene (reference sequence). The CDR3 has 14 residues.